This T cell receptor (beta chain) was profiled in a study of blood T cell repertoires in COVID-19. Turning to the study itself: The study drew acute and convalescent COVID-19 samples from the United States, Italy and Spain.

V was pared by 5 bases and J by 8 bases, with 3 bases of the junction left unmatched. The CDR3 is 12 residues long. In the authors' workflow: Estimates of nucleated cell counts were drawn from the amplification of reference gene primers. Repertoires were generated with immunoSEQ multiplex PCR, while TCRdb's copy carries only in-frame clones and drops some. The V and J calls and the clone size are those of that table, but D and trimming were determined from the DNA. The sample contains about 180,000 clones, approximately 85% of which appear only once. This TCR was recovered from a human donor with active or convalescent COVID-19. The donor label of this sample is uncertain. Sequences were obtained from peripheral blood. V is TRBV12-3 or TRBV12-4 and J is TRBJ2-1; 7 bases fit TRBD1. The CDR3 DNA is TGTGCCAGCAGTACAGGGGATGATGAGCAGTTCTTC. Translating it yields CASSTGDDEQFF.